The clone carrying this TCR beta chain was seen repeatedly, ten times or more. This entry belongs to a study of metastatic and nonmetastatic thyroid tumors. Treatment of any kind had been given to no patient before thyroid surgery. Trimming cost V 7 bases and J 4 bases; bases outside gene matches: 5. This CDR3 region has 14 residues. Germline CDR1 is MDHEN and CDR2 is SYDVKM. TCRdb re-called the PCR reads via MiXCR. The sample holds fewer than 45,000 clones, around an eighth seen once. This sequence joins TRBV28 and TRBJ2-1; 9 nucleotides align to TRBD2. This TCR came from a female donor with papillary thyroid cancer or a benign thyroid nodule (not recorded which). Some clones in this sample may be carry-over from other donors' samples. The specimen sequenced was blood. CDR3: CASMGSGSYNEQFF. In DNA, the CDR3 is TGTGCCAGCATGGGTAGCGGGAGTTACAATGAGCAGTTCTTC.